The 5 T cell receptor beta chains presented below share a single source sample, sequenced in a study of blood T cell repertoires in COVID-19. Only in-frame clones appear in the TCRdb table, and some are missing; sequencing was by immunoSEQ multiplex PCR. The data show roughly 360,000 clones, roughly 86% seen once. Sequenced sample: PBMCs or T cells enriched from blood (not recorded which). All receptors derive from a man under 40 who had recovered from COVID-19.

The chain joins TRBV6-5 to TRBJ1-6, with D possibly TRBD1 on 5 matching bases. Germline V lookup: CDR1 MNHEY, CDR2 SVGAGI. The CDR3 runs 13 residues. Trimming removed 0 bases at V and 9 bases at J, with 6 bases between. Here the CDR3 reads CASSYSQGSPLHF. In nucleotides, the CDR3 is TGTGCCAGCAGTTACTCGCAGGGTTCACCCCTCCACTTT.

The chain carries TRBV4-1 and TRBJ1-2; D unclear. Germline V gene data show CDR1 as MGHRA and CDR2 as YSYEKL. The length of the CDR3 is 15 residues. Trimming cost V 3 bases and J 7 bases, with 18 bases left between them. As DNA, the CDR3 is TGCGCCAGCAGCCACGGAGAGTTCCAGTCTGGTGGCTACACCTTC. It encodes CASSHGEFQSGGYTF.

The chain couples TRBV5-4 to TRBJ2-7; TRBD2 aligns across 7 bases. V lost 4 bases to trimming and J lost 1 base; unmatched junction nucleotides: 11. CDR3 length: 16 amino acids. Germline V gene lookup returns CDR1 SGHNT and CDR2 YYREEE (reference sequence). The CDR3 bases are TGTGCCAGCAGCCCCACCGGCGGGGGTTTTTCCTACGAGCAGTACTTC. It translates to CASSPTGGGFSYEQYF.

This chain links TRBV19 with TRBJ1-2; D remains ambiguous. The CDR3 runs 14 residues. V lost 5 bases, J lost 7 bases, and 17 bases lay in between. CDR1 LNHDA and CDR2 SQIVND come from the germline V gene (reference sequence). DNA for the CDR3: TGTGCCAGTAGTCGGTCGGCTGGAGAGGGTGGCTACACCTTC. The encoded protein is CASSRSAGEGGYTF.

This chain joins TRBV9 and TRBJ1-6, with TRBD1 as a possible D gene (6 bases). CDR1 and CDR2 from the germline V gene are SGDLS and YYNGEE. The CDR3 runs to 13 residues. The germline V and J ends were trimmed by 0 bases and 11 bases, with 9 bases remaining between them. The CDR3 reads CASSVGAGAPLHF. CDR3 sequence (DNA): TGTGCCAGCAGCGTAGGGGCAGGGGCACCCCTCCACTTT.